Following are 8 T cell receptor beta chains from one sample sequenced in a study of shared clonotypes between healthy human individuals. Data came from immunoSEQ multiplex PCR; TCRdb stores just in-frame clones and leaves some out. Here the sample spans some 2 million clones, 90% to 95% being singletons. The sample taken for sequencing was naive CD4+ T cells sorted from blood. This sample's subset: CD45RA+ positively selected. The receptor source for this set is a man between 18 and 35 years old in good health.

This chain uses TRBV5-1 with TRBJ2-3; possible D gene TRBD1, 6 bases. V lost 0 bases, J lost 2 bases, and 10 bases lay in between. CDR1 is SGHRS and CDR2 is YFSETQ in the germline V gene. The CDR3 is made up of 15 amino acids. CDR3 in DNA: TGCGCCAGCAGCTTGGACGGGACAAACACAGATACGCAGTATTTT. Translating gives CASSLDGTNTDTQYF.

On this clone: Other nucleotide sequences from this sample produce the same CDR3. This chain links TRBV30 with TRBJ2-3; D gene unclear. Germline CDR1 is GTSNPN and CDR2 is SVGIG (reference sequence). The V and J ends lost 0 bases and 0 bases respectively, with 4 bases between them. The CDR3 spans 13 residues. CDR3 loop: CAWSVLSTDTQYF. The DNA of the CDR3 is TGTGCCTGGAGTGTATTGAGCACAGATACGCAGTATTTT.

The V gene is TRBV18, the J gene TRBJ2-2, with no clear D. Trimming stripped 8 bases from V and 0 bases from J, with 13 bases between. CDR1 is KGHSH, CDR2 LQKENI, per germline. The CDR3 consists of 15 residues. In DNA form, the CDR3 reads TGTGCCAGCGCCCAGTCAGTTTCGAACACCGGGGAGCTGTTTTTT. Translating gives CASAQSVSNTGELFF. Supplemented by reference TRBV18 and TRBJ2-2, the full variable domain reads NAGVMQNPRHLVRRRGQEARLRCSPMKGHSHVYWYRQLPEEGLKFMVYLQKENIIDESGMPKERFSAEFPKEGPSILRIQQVVRGDSAAYFCASAQSVSNTGELFFGEGSRLTVL.

The chain combines TRBV30 with TRBJ2-2; no firm D call. There are 14 residues in the CDR3. Looked up from germline, CDR1 is GTSNPN and CDR2 is SVGIG (reference sequence). V was shortened by 0 bases and J by 7 bases, with 12 bases between the two germline ends. The CDR3 DNA sequence: TGTGCCTGGAGTGTACTCGAGAGTAACGGGGAGCTGTTTTTT. This translates into CAWSVLESNGELFF. Supplemented by reference TRBV30 and TRBJ2-2, the full variable domain reads SQTIHQWPATLVQPVGSPLSLECTVEGTSNPNLYWYRQAAGRGLQLLFYSVGIGQISSEVPQNLSASRPQDRQFILSSKKLLLSDSGFYLCAWSVLESNGELFFGEGSRLTVL.

The V call is TRBV4-2, the J call TRBJ2-2; 10 bases are a match to TRBD2. V shed 6 bases and J 3 bases; nucleotides not matched to a gene: 4. Germline CDR1 reads LGHNA; CDR2 reads YNFKEQ. The CDR3 sequence is 15 residues long. CDR3 nucleotide sequence: TGTGCCAGCAGTCGGACTAGCGGTGACACCGGGGAGCTGTTTTTT. Amino acids: CASSRTSGDTGELFF.

In DNA form, the CDR3 reads TGTGCCAGCTCAAAGCTAGGGACAGATACGCAGTATTTT. Translation gives CASSKLGTDTQYF. The chain is built from TRBV18 and TRBJ2-3, with D hard to call. CDR1 and CDR2 from the germline V gene are KGHSH and LQKENI. This CDR3 region has 13 residues. V was cut by 5 bases and J by 3 bases, with 9 bases left in between. Supplemented by reference TRBV18 and TRBJ2-3, the full variable domain reads NAGVMQNPRHLVRRRGQEARLRCSPMKGHSHVYWYRQLPEEGLKFMVYLQKENIIDESGMPKERFSAEFPKEGPSILRIQQVVRGDSAAYFCASSKLGTDTQYFGPGTRLTVL.

This sequence joins TRBV6-1 and TRBJ1-4, with 7 bases aligning to TRBD1. The germline gives CDR1 MNHNS, CDR2 SASEGT. V shed 7 bases, J shed 8 bases, and the junction held 10 bases outside the gene matches. The CDR3 has 14 residues. CDR3: CASKEEGAGEKLFF. The DNA of the CDR3 is TGTGCCAGCAAGGAGGAGGGGGCGGGAGAAAAACTGTTTTTT.

The V gene is TRBV19, the J gene TRBJ1-5; D is unclear. The CDR3 runs 15 residues. V lost 3 bases and J 0 bases, leaving 9 bases between the germline ends. Germline V gene data show CDR1 as LNHDA and CDR2 as SQIVND (reference sequence). The DNA for the CDR3 is TGTGCCAGTAGTATGGGAGGCAATAGCAATCAGCCCCAGCATTTT. Translated, it gives CASSMGGNSNQPQHF.